The T cell receptor beta chain under discussion was sequenced for a study of T cell repertoires in cytomegalovirus infection. Whole-study context: Public TCR beta signatures were indicative of both CMV infection and a matching HLA type. Overall study findings and caveats: CMV-specific HLA-C-restricted TCR beta clonotypes dominated the ex vivo response.

TCRdb recomputed calls from the reads with MiXCR, one row per CDR3 protein. The repertoire holds roughly 800,000 distinct CDR3 sequences, with 25% to 35% as singletons. With regard to this clonotype: Its antigen is as yet unknown.

Trimming shortened V by 6 bases and J by 5 bases, and 11 bases separated the two germline ends. The germline CDR1 and CDR2 sequences are ENHRY and SYGVKD. The CDR3 loop spans 12 amino acids. Sequencing used cultured CD8+ T cells from PBMCs, obtained from culture after CMV antigen stimulation. The chain has TRBV10-3 and TRBJ2-7; no reliable D call. The receptor comes from a human donor in good health (CMV status not recorded). Some clones in this sample may be carry-over from other donors' samples. Written as DNA, the CDR3 is TGTGCCATCAGACGGGCCCCTGACGAGCAGTACTTC. This sequence encodes CAIRRAPDEQYF.